Sequencing of this TCR beta chain was carried out in a study of T cells in localized non-small cell lung cancer. Findings and caveats of the study: Median about 58 top-100 tumor clones were shared with paired adjacent lung. Greater T cell density in blood accompanied longer overall survival. Compared with tumor, uninvolved adjacent lung displayed greater T cell clonality, ranking highest overall. Without multi-region sequencing, intratumor heterogeneity could not be excluded.

As regards this clone: Its antigen is not identified. In the same sample, other DNA sequences code for this CDR3.

TCRdb's copy holds only in-frame clones and misses some; the assay was immunoSEQ multiplex PCR. The data hold fewer than 25,000 clones, with about 86% observed a single time. This CDR3 region has 16 residues. Germline assignment: CDR1 SQVTM and CDR2 ANQGSEA. Unmatched junction bases numbered 8, after V lost 2 bases and J lost 1 base. The V call is TRBV29-1, the J call TRBJ2-3; the match to TRBD2 covers 8 bases. The sample in question was peripheral blood, obtained before any cancer treatment. The sequence was obtained from a woman aged 40 to 75 with stage I lung adenocarcinoma. This CDR3 reads CSVERGGRGGTDTQYF. CDR3 bases: TGCAGCGTTGAACGCGGCGGGCGGGGGGGCACAGATACGCAGTATTTT.